One sample yielded the 29 T cell receptor beta chains listed below, sequenced in a study of T cells in localized non-small cell lung cancer. Sequenced by immunoSEQ multiplex PCR; TCRdb stores in-frame clones only, minus some. Of tens of thousands of clones listed, around 90% were seen once; the top ten hold roughly 1.8%. This sample comprised peripheral blood, obtained before any cancer treatment. These receptors were obtained from a woman aged 35 to 70 with stage I lung adenocarcinoma.

The chain has TRBV2 and TRBJ2-1, with 11 bases matching TRBD2. CDR1 is SNHLY, CDR2 FYNNEI, per germline. There are 15 residues in the CDR3. V lost 5 bases to trimming and J lost 9 bases; unmatched junction nucleotides: 9. The CDR3 here is CASSSLAGVPLEQFF. Here the CDR3 DNA reads TGTGCCAGCAGTTCACTAGCGGGAGTCCCCCTTGAGCAGTTCTTC.

V gene TRBV10-2 combines with J gene TRBJ2-7; D gene ambiguous. CDR1 is WSHSY and CDR2 is SAAADI in the germline V gene. The CDR3 is made up of 14 amino acids. V lost 4 bases and J lost 1, with 11 bases in between. In DNA form, the CDR3 reads TGCGCCAGCAGTGTAAACCCTAAATCCTACGAGCAGTACTTC. This gives the protein CASSVNPKSYEQYF.

The CDR3 loop is CASSFFSGAEAFF. CDR3 nucleotide sequence: TGTGCCAGCAGCTTCTTTTCAGGGGCTGAAGCTTTCTTT. The gene calls are TRBV7-8 and TRBJ1-1, with D possibly TRBD1 on 6 matching bases. The V gene lost 3 bases and the J gene lost 6 bases, with 11 bases spanning the gap. This CDR3 contains 13 residues. The germline CDR1 and CDR2 sequences are SGHVS and FQNEAQ. Full variable domain (outside the CDR3, taken from reference TRBV7-8 and TRBJ1-1): GAGVSQSPRYKVAKRGQDVALRCDPISGHVSLFWYQQALGQGPEFLTYFQNEAQLDKSGLPSDRFFAERPEGSVSTLKIQRTQQEDSAVYLCASSFFSGAEAFFGQGTRLTVV.

V usage is TRBV4-2 and J usage is TRBJ1-4; possibly TRBD1 for D (6 bases). Germline CDR1 is LGHNA and CDR2 is YNFKEQ. Trimming stripped 5 bases from V and 0 bases from J, with 7 bases between. The CDR3 has 14 amino acids. Here the CDR3 DNA reads TGTGCCAGCAGCGGACAGACAACTAATGAAAAACTGTTTTTT. As protein: CASSGQTTNEKLFF.

This clone was seen a single time. The J gene is TRBJ1-1, the V gene TRBV6-5; D possibly corresponds to TRBD1 (6 bases). The CDR3 totals 14 residues. Trimming removed 7 bases at V and 7 bases at J, with 19 bases between. The germline V gene encodes CDR1 MNHEY and CDR2 SVGAGI. This CDR3 reads CASNLGGAQSEAFF. The CDR3 coding sequence is TGTGCCAGCAACCTAGGGGGGGCTCAGAGTGAAGCTTTCTTT.

This clone is a singleton in its sample. The chain employs TRBV2 and TRBJ2-7; maybe TRBD1 (5 bases). Trimming cost V 4 bases and J 2 bases, with 15 bases left between them. The CDR3 covers 15 residues. Germline V gene lookup returns CDR1 SNHLY and CDR2 FYNNEI. The CDR3 DNA sequence: TGTGCCAGCAGTGTTGGGCAGGGTAGGCCCTACGAGCAGTACTTC. As protein: CASSVGQGRPYEQYF.

CDR3 in DNA: TGTGCCAGCTCGTCCAGTAGACTAAACCTTCGGGAAAACATTCAGTACTTC. It encodes CASSSSRLNLRENIQYF. The J gene is TRBJ2-4, the V gene TRBV27, with D perhaps TRBD2 (5 bases). The CDR3 has 17 amino acids. Germline CDR1 and CDR2: MNHEY and SMNVEV (reference sequence). Trimming cost V 8 bases and J 5 bases, with 25 bases left between them.

The chain employs TRBV28 and TRBJ2-7; TRBD1 is a possible D gene (5 bases). V was shortened by 2 bases and J by 2 bases, with 13 bases between the two germline ends. Germline values: CDR1 MDHEN, CDR2 SYDVKM. The CDR3 is 15 residues long. The CDR3 DNA sequence: TGTGCCAGCAGTTTAAACCGCAGGGCGGCCTACGAGCAGTACTTC. Translating gives CASSLNRRAAYEQYF. Together with reference TRBV28 and TRBJ2-7, the CDR3 gives the full variable domain: DVKVTQSSRYLVKRTGEKVFLECVQDMDHENMFWYRQDPGLGLRLIYFSYDVKMKEKGDIPEGYSVSREKKERFSLILESASTNQTSMYLCASSLNRRAAYEQYFGPGTRLTVT.

The genes are TRBV2 and TRBJ1-4; possibly TRBD1 for D (6 bases). V lost 7 bases and J 7 bases, leaving 19 bases between the germline ends. The length of the CDR3 is 15 residues. The germline gives CDR1 SNHLY, CDR2 FYNNEI. This CDR3 reads CASTGDGTRREKLFF. The CDR3 DNA reads as TGTGCCAGCACAGGAGACGGGACACGGCGTGAAAAACTGTTTTTT.

The J gene is TRBJ2-1, the V gene TRBV11-3; D possibly uses TRBD1 or TRBD2 (6 bases each). CDR1 is SGHNT, CDR2 YENEEA, per germline. This CDR3 comprises 14 residues. The V gene lost 6 bases and the J gene lost 4 bases, with 13 bases spanning the gap. CDR3 protein: CASSPRGDYNEQFF. In nucleotides, the CDR3 is TGTGCCAGCAGTCCGAGGGGGGATTACAATGAGCAGTTCTTC.

V usage is TRBV10-3 and J usage is TRBJ2-1; the D call may be TRBD1 or TRBD2 (6 bases each). CDR1 is ENHRY and CDR2 is SYGVKD in the germline V gene. The ends were cut back, 1 base at V and 1 base at J, with 17 bases in the middle. The CDR3 is made up of 18 amino acids. CDR3 amino acids: CAISEFGGGKKSYNEQFF. DNA for the CDR3: TGTGCCATCAGTGAGTTCGGGGGCGGGAAAAAGTCCTACAATGAGCAGTTCTTC.

The V gene is TRBV5-1, the J gene TRBJ2-2; 12 nucleotides align to TRBD1. This CDR3 spans 20 amino acids. The germline CDR1 and CDR2 sequences are SGHRS and YFSETQ. J was trimmed by 2 bases and V by 0 bases; bases with no gene match: 11. The CDR3 sequence is CASSLVGTGGDYVNTGELFF. DNA for the CDR3: TGCGCCAGCAGCTTGGTAGGGACAGGGGGCGATTACGTTAACACCGGGGAGCTGTTTTTT.

The CDR3 loop reads CASSFLGSYNSPLHF. The CDR3 nucleotides read TGTGCCAGCAGCTTTTTGGGCTCCTATAATTCACCCCTCCACTTT. V is TRBV11-2 and J is TRBJ1-6; D unresolved. Trimming stripped 3 bases from V and 0 bases from J, with 6 bases between. This CDR3 has 15 amino acids. CDR1 is SGHAT and CDR2 is FQNNGV in the germline V gene.

The chain recombines TRBV9 with TRBJ2-1, with unresolved D. Germline CDR1 is SGDLS and CDR2 is YYNGEE. The CDR3 spans 12 residues. V lost 0 bases and J lost 10, with 8 bases in between. The CDR3 loop is CASSVALDEQFF. The CDR3 nucleotides are TGTGCCAGCAGCGTAGCTTTGGACGAGCAGTTCTTC.

The V gene is TRBV5-1, the J gene TRBJ1-1; TRBD1 aligns across 9 bases. Germline CDR1 is SGHRS and CDR2 is YFSETQ. Trimming took 4 bases from V and 6 from J; bases not matched to a gene: 7. The CDR3 runs to 14 residues. CDR3 in amino acids: CASSEVDRGSEAFF. The CDR3, as DNA: TGCGCCAGCAGCGAGGTGGACAGGGGCTCTGAAGCTTTCTTT.

The chain links TRBV4-3 to TRBJ1-4, with 8 nucleotides matching TRBD1. Losses at the gene ends were 5 bases for V and 2 bases for J; bases not matched to a gene: 4. The CDR3 loop spans 15 amino acids. CDR1 and CDR2 (germline): LGHNA, YSLEER. CDR3 in amino acids: CASSGQGATNEKLFF. The CDR3 DNA reads as TGCGCCAGCAGCGGCCAGGGGGCGACTAATGAAAAACTGTTTTTT.

The chain couples TRBV5-6 to TRBJ1-5, with D perhaps TRBD1 (5 bases). CDR3 length: 15 residues. In germline, CDR1 is SGHDT, CDR2 YYEEEE. Trimming cost V 1 base and J 3 bases, with 11 bases left between them. The CDR3 DNA is TGTGCCAGCAGCTTGATGGGGGGGGTCAATCAGCCCCAGCATTTT. Protein: CASSLMGGVNQPQHF.

This clone appeared a single time. The chain links TRBV27 to TRBJ2-3, with D maybe TRBD1 (6 bases). CDR3 length equals 13 residues. V was trimmed by 10 bases and J by 6 bases, leaving 17 bases between them. Germline assignment: CDR1 MNHEY and CDR2 SMNVEV (reference sequence). The CDR3 coding sequence is TGTGCCACTTCCCCCCAGGGGACGGATACGCAGTATTTT. The encoded protein is CATSPQGTDTQYF.

The CDR3 sequence: CATSRGRDVSYEQYF. The DNA for the CDR3 is TGTGCCACCAGCAGAGGGCGGGACGTCTCCTACGAGCAGTACTTC. The chain uses TRBV15 and TRBJ2-7, with TRBD2 as a possible D gene (6 bases). The CDR3 is 15 residues long. Trimming pared 1 base from V and 0 bases from J, leaving 10 bases between. Germline V lookup: CDR1 LNHNV, CDR2 YYDKDF (reference sequence).

V is TRBV15 and J is TRBJ1-1, with D possibly TRBD1 on 5 matching bases. Trimming took off 4 bases at V and 3 bases at J, with 9 bases between the two ends. Germline values: CDR1 LNHNV, CDR2 YYDKDF (reference sequence). The CDR3 sequence is 13 residues long. CDR3 bases: TGTGCCACCAGCATCCGGGACTACACTGAAGCTTTCTTT. It is translated as CATSIRDYTEAFF.

This chain links TRBV27 with TRBJ1-2; 9 bases are a match to TRBD1. J was trimmed by 3 bases and V by 3 bases; bases with no gene match: 5. CDR3 length equals 15 residues. CDR1 is MNHEY, CDR2 SMNVEV, per germline (reference sequence). This CDR3 is CASSLGTGNDYGYTF. The CDR3 DNA sequence: TGTGCCAGCAGTTTGGGGACAGGGAACGACTATGGCTACACCTTC.

The V call is TRBV5-1, the J call TRBJ2-2; D gene unclear. Germline-derived CDR1 and CDR2 are SGHRS and YFSETQ. V shed 1 base and J shed 0 bases, with 7 bases lying between them. This CDR3 contains 15 residues. The chain's CDR3 is CASSLPIANTGELFF. CDR3 DNA: TGCGCCAGCAGCTTGCCAATCGCGAACACCGGGGAGCTGTTTTTT. Together with reference TRBV5-1 and TRBJ2-2, the CDR3 gives the full variable domain: KAGVTQTPRYLIKTRGQQVTLSCSPISGHRSVSWYQQTPGQGLQFLFEYFSETQRNKGNFPGRFSGRQFSNSRSEMNVSTLELGDSALYLCASSLPIANTGELFFGEGSRLTVL.

This clone was picked up one time. V is TRBV11-2 and J is TRBJ2-2; D assignment may be TRBD1 or TRBD2 (6 bases each). The CDR3 extends over 16 amino acids. The germline CDR1 and CDR2 sequences are SGHAT and FQNNGV. The V end lost 1 base, the J end lost 1 base, and 10 bases lay between the germline ends. CDR3 amino acids: CASSLAGARNTGELFF. CDR3 in DNA: TGTGCCAGCAGCTTAGCGGGGGCGAGGAACACCGGGGAGCTGTTTTTT.

J is TRBJ2-2 and V is TRBV11-1; D is uncertain. The CDR3 length is 13 residues. Germline assignment: CDR1 SGHAT and CDR2 FQDESV (reference sequence). Trimming cost V 8 bases and J 1 base, with 8 bases left between them. The CDR3 here is CASQKENTGELFF. CDR3 coding DNA: TGTGCCAGCCAGAAGGAGAACACCGGGGAGCTGTTTTTT.

The chain recombines TRBV25-1 with TRBJ2-5; TRBD2 is a possible D gene (6 bases). Germline CDR1 is MGHDK and CDR2 is SYGVNS. V lost 5 bases to trimming and J lost 5 bases, with 24 bases between them. This CDR3 spans 17 amino acids. The CDR3 reads CASSNLGGITLGETQYF. CDR3 sequence (DNA): TGTGCCAGCAGTAACCTGGGCGGGATCACTTTGGGGGAGACCCAGTACTTC.

This sequence joins TRBV5-6 and TRBJ2-3; maybe TRBD1 (5 bases). Trimming took 4 bases from V and 4 from J, leaving 28 bases between them. This CDR3 contains 19 residues. Germline V gene lookup returns CDR1 SGHDT and CDR2 YYEEEE. The CDR3 DNA follows: TGTGCCAGCAGCCCATCAATAACTCAGGGCCTACCGCACGCAGATACGCAGTATTTT. This codes for CASSPSITQGLPHADTQYF.

The chain carries TRBV29-1 and TRBJ2-6; D remains unclear. CDR1 and CDR2 from the germline V gene are SQVTM and ANQGSEA. The ends were cut back, 4 bases at V and 0 bases at J, with 10 bases in the middle. CDR3 size: 15 residues. CDR3 residues: CSVVAESSGANVLTF. In DNA form, the CDR3 reads TGCAGCGTTGTGGCCGAAAGCTCTGGGGCCAACGTCCTGACTTTC.

J is TRBJ2-7 and V is TRBV28; TRBD2 aligns across 11 bases. This CDR3 contains 15 residues. Germline V gene sequence: CDR1 MDHEN, CDR2 SYDVKM. Trimming cost V 8 bases and J 1 base; bases outside gene matches: 7. CDR3 DNA sequence: TGTGCCAGCCGGGGTGGGACTAGCGGATCCTACGAGCAGTACTTC. Its translation is CASRGGTSGSYEQYF.

The DNA for the CDR3 is TGTGCCAGCTCACCAGCAGGCGCTCCCTATGGCTACACCTTC. It codes for CASSPAGAPYGYTF. The V gene is TRBV18, the J gene TRBJ1-2; no clear D. V lost 2 bases to trimming and J lost 4 bases, with 11 bases between them. The germline gives CDR1 KGHSH, CDR2 LQKENI. CDR3 size: 14 residues.